The rows below give T cell receptor beta chains drawn from one sample of a study of regulatory T cells in long-lasting Graves disease. TCRdb re-called the multiplex PCR reads with MiXCR, one entry per CDR3 protein. The sample has 310,000 or so distinct CDR3 sequences, 22% seen once; the top ten hold 45% to 70%. Sample: peripheral blood mononuclear cells (PBMCs), taken when the disease was refractory, from a patient treated with antithyroid drugs. These receptors were collected from a female donor with Graves disease. The CDR3 runs from the conserved cysteine through the conserved F or W. The order of the fields is D gene, clone size, CDR3 length, V gene, J gene, CDR3 DNA, CDR3 protein. A D gene is named only where the DNA matches it firmly. Size values are once, few and many counts, or a class for expanded clones, and some rows have none.

>.|.|12|TRBV2|TRBJ2-1
TGTGCCAGCACGGAGGGCGCAAATGAGCAGTTCTTC
CASTEGANEQFF
>.|.|14|TRBV27|TRBJ1-1
TGTGCCAGCAGTTTATCTGGCCGACTCACTGAAGCTTTCTTT
CASSLSGRLTEAFF
>TRBD1|.|17|TRBV5-4|TRBJ2-5
TGTGCCAGCAGCTTGCCGGCCGGGACAGGGACCAAAGAGACCCAGTACTTC
CASSLPAGTGTKETQYF
>.|few|12|TRBV20-1|TRBJ2-7
TGCAGTGCTCCCGGGGGCGGCTACGAGCAGTACTTC
CSAPGGGYEQYF
>TRBD2|once|16|TRBV6-1|TRBJ2-7
TGTGCCAGCACCTCTGTAGCGGGAGGGGAGTCCTACGAGCAGTACTTC
CASTSVAGGESYEQYF
>TRBD2|few|16|TRBV28|TRBJ2-1
TGTGCCAGCAGTTCCCGACTAGCGGCAGGGACGAATGAGCAGTTCTTC
CASSSRLAAGTNEQFF
>.|many|14|TRBV10-3|TRBJ1-2
TGTGCCATCAGTGAGTCGACGGACTTGGAGGGCTACACCTTC
CAISESTDLEGYTF
>.|few|15|TRBV24-1|TRBJ1-1
TGTGCCACCAGTGATTACCCTACCTTACAGGTGGAAGCTTTCTTT
CATSDYPTLQVEAFF
>.|.|16|TRBV11-2|TRBJ2-5
TGTGCCAGCAGCCAAGATCACCCGCCCATCCAAGAGACCCAGTACTTC
CASSQDHPPIQETQYF
>.|.|15|TRBV6-9|TRBJ1-1
TGTGCCAGCAGTTACAGACGGACCAAGAACACTGAAGCTTTCTTT
CASSYRRTKNTEAFF
>TRBD1|many|17|TRBV6-1|TRBJ1-1
TGTGCCAGCAGTCAGCATCCCACAGGGGGGTTGAACACTGAAGCTTTCTTT
CASSQHPTGGLNTEAFF
>.|many|13|TRBV6-1|TRBJ2-7
TGTGCCAGCACCAAGCGGCTAGCGATCGAGCAGTACTTC
CASTKRLAIEQYF
>TRBD2|.|16|TRBV7-2|TRBJ2-7
TGCGCCAGCAGCCAAATAGGGACTAGCGACCCGTACGAGCAGTACTTC
CASSQIGTSDPYEQYF
>.|.|12|TRBV28|TRBJ2-5
TGTGCCAGCAGTTTCCCCATGAGGACCCAGTACTTC
CASSFPMRTQYF
>.|.|14|TRBV7-2|TRBJ2-5
TGTGCCAGCAGCTTAATATGGGATCAAGAGACCCAGTACTTC
CASSLIWDQETQYF
>.|.|15|TRBV19|TRBJ2-2
TGTGCCAGTAGTATAGCCCCAGCCTTCACCGGGGAGCTGTTTTTT
CASSIAPAFTGELFF
>TRBD1|.|16|TRBV6-2/TRBV6-3|TRBJ1-5
TGTGCCAGCAGTGATCTTACAGGGGCTGCGAATCAGCCCCAGCATTTT
CASSDLTGAANQPQHF
>.|few|16|TRBV4-1|TRBJ1-5
TGCGCCAGCAGCCAAGATGAGACGGTGGGGGGTCAGCCCCAGCATTTT
CASSQDETVGGQPQHF
>.|many|16|TRBV28|TRBJ2-7
TGTGCCAGCAGTTTATCGCCCAGGGGGGGTACCTACGAGCAGTACTTC
CASSLSPRGGTYEQYF
>.|many|15|TRBV19|TRBJ2-7
TGTGCCAGTAGCCCTTCGGACTACGGATCCTACGAGCAGTACTTC
CASSPSDYGSYEQYF
>.|few|13|TRBV4-1|TRBJ1-5
TGCGCCAGCAGCCCCCCTTCGGGTCAGCCCCAGCATTTT
CASSPPSGQPQHF
>TRBD2|many|12|TRBV28|TRBJ2-7
TGTGCCAGCAGTAGCGGGAGCTACGAGCAGTACTTC
CASSSGSYEQYF
>TRBD1|once|12|TRBV5-6|TRBJ2-1
TGTGCCAGCAGAGTTGGACAGGGGCCGCAGTTCTTC
CASRVGQGPQFF
>TRBD1|many|14|TRBV27|TRBJ2-7
TGTGCCAGCAGTAACCGGGACAGAATTTACGAGCAGTACTTC
CASSNRDRIYEQYF
>TRBD2|few|17|TRBV6-1|TRBJ2-2
TGTGCCAGCGCCACCCAGACTAGCGGGAGAGGGACCGGGGAGCTGTTTTTT
CASATQTSGRGTGELFF
>.|many|14|TRBV15|TRBJ2-5
TGTGCCACCAGCGCGGGGCGCACACAAGAGACCCAGTACTTC
CATSAGRTQETQYF
>.|.|13|TRBV7-8|TRBJ2-1
TGTGCCAGCAGCCCCACGGTACCCCATGAGCAGTTCTTC
CASSPTVPHEQFF
>TRBD2|few|13|TRBV27|TRBJ2-5
TGTACCAGCAGTTTTGTCGGGGGGGAGACCCAGTACTTC
CTSSFVGGETQYF
>.|many|13|TRBV7-9|TRBJ2-7
TGTGCCAGCAGCTTTCTAGGAGCCTACGAGCAGTACTTC
CASSFLGAYEQYF
>TRBD2|few|17|TRBV11-2|TRBJ2-1
TGTGCCAGCAGCTTAGGGTCTAGCGGGAGGGCCTACAATGAGCAGTTCTTC
CASSLGSSGRAYNEQFF